This TCR beta chain was sequenced in a study of CD8 T cells in ankylosing spondylitis. Trimming took 0 bases from V and 14 from J, leaving 17 bases between them. The CDR3 is made up of 13 amino acids. Germline loops: CDR1 DFQATT, CDR2 SNEGSKA (reference sequence). TCRdb redid the calling of the 5' RACE reads with MiXCR, one entry per CDR3 protein. This table has 400,000 to 450,000 distinct CDR3 sequences, 17% appearing once. Notes on the study in general: The study looked at matched synovial fluid samples from ankylosing spondylitis patients. Disease-linked clones were reported to be significantly enriched there. It appeared that ankylosing spondylitis blood was characterized by a TCR beta motif of about eight highly homologous variants.

This clonotype was found a few times. The antigen is not known. What was sequenced was blood, either unsorted or a sorted T cell fraction (not recorded which). The chain is built from TRBV20-1 and TRBJ2-1; tentative D call: TRBD2 (5 bases). This receptor was taken from a male donor with ankylosing spondylitis. The CDR3 DNA is TGCAGTGCTAGAGATCTGCGGGCTAGCTGGGAGTTCTTC. Its translation is CSARDLRASWEFF.